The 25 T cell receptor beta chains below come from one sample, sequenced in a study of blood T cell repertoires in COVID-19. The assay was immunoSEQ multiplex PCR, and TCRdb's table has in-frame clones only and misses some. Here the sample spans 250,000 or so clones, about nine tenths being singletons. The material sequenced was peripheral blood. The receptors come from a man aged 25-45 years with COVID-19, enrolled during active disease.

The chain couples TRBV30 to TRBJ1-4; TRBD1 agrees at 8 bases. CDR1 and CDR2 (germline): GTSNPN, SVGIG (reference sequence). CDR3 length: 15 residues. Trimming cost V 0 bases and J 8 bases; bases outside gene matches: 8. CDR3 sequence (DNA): TGTGCCTGGAGTGTATACAGGGGGAGGCAAGAAAAACTGTTTTTT. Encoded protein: CAWSVYRGRQEKLFF. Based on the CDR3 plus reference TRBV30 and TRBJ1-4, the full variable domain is SQTIHQWPATLVQPVGSPLSLECTVEGTSNPNLYWYRQAAGRGLQLLFYSVGIGQISSEVPQNLSASRPQDRQFILSSKKLLLSDSGFYLCAWSVYRGRQEKLFFGSGTQLSVL.

CDR3 amino acids: CASSPRTSGYEQYF. CDR3 bases: TGTGCCAGCAGCCCCAGGACTAGCGGCTACGAGCAGTACTTC. The V and J genes are TRBV7-2 and TRBJ2-7; 10 bases match TRBD2. Germline V gives CDR1 SGHTA, CDR2 FQGNSA. CDR3 length: 14 residues. J lost 3 bases, V lost 5 bases, and 4 bases had no gene match. The complete variable domain, with remaining parts taken from reference TRBV7-2 and TRBJ2-7, reads GAGVSQSPSNKVTEKGKDVELRCDPISGHTALYWYRQSLGQGLEFLIYFQGNSAPDKSGLPSDRFSAERTGGSVSTLTIQRTQQEDSAVYLCASSPRTSGYEQYFGPGTRLTVT.

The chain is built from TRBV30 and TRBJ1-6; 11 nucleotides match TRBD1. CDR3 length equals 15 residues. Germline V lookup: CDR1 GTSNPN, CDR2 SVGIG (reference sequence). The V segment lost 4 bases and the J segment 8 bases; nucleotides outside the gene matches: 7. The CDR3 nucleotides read TGTGCCTGGACCTCGGGACAGGGGGGTGATTCACCCCTCCACTTT. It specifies CAWTSGQGGDSPLHF.

This CDR3 reads CASSLAPGPQETQYF. In DNA, the CDR3 is TGCGCCAGCAGCTTGGCGCCAGGGCCCCAAGAGACCCAGTACTTC. The chain combines TRBV5-1 with TRBJ2-5; a weak D match, TRBD1 (5 bases). This CDR3 region has 15 residues. Germline V gene lookup returns CDR1 SGHRS and CDR2 YFSETQ. Deletions cut 0 bases from V and 1 base from J, with 10 bases between.

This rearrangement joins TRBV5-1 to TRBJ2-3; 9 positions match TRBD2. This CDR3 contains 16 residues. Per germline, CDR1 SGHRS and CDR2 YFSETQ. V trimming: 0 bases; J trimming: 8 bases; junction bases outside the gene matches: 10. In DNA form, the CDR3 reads TGCGCCAGCAGCTTGGCGGGGCGGGGGGGCCAAGGTACGCAGTATTTT. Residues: CASSLAGRGGQGTQYF.

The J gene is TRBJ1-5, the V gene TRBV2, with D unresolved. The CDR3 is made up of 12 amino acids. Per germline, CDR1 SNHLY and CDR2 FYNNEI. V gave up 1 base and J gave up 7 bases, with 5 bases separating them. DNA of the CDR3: TGTGCCAGCAGTGAAGACGGGCAGCCCCAGCATTTT. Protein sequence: CASSEDGQPQHF.

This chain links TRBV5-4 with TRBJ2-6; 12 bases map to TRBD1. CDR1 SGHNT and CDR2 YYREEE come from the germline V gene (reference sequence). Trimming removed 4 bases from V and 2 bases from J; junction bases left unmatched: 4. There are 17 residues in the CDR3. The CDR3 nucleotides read TGTGCCAGCAGCAAGGGACAGGGGGCGCCTGGGGCCAACGTCCTGACTTTC. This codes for CASSKGQGAPGANVLTF.

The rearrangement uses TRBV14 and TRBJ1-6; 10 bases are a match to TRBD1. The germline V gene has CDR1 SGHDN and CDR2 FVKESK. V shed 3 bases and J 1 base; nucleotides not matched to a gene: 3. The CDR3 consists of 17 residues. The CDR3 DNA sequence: TGTGCCAGCAGCCACAGGACAGGGGGGTCCTATAATTCACCCCTCCACTTT. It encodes CASSHRTGGSYNSPLHF.

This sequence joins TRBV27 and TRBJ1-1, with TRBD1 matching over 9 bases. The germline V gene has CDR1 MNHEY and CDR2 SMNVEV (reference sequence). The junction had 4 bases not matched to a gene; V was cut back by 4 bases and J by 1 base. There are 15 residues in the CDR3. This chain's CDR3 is CASSSPGQGNTEAFF. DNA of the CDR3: TGTGCCAGCAGTTCCCCGGGACAGGGGAACACTGAAGCTTTCTTT.

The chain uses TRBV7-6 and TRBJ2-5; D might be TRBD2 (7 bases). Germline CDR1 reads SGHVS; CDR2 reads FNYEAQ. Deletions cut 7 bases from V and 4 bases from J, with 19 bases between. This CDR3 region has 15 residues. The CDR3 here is CASTLGGADSETQYF. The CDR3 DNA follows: TGTGCCAGCACCCTGGGGGGGGCGGATTCAGAGACCCAGTACTTC.

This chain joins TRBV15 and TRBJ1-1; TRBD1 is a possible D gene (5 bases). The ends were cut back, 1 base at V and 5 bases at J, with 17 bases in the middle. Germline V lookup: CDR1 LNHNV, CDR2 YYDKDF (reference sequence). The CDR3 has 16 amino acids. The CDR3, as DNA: TGTGCCACCAGCAGAGGGGGGGGAGGCGATGGGACTGAAGCTTTCTTT. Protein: CATSRGGGGDGTEAFF.

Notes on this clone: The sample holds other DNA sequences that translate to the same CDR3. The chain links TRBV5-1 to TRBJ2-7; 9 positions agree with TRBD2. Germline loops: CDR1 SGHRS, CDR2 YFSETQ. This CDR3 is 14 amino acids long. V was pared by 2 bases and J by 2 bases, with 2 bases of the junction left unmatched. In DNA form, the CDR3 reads TGCGCCAGCAGCTTAGCGGGGGGCACCTACGAGCAGTACTTC. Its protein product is CASSLAGGTYEQYF. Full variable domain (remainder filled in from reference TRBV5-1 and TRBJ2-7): KAGVTQTPRYLIKTRGQQVTLSCSPISGHRSVSWYQQTPGQGLQFLFEYFSETQRNKGNFPGRFSGRQFSNSRSEMNVSTLELGDSALYLCASSLAGGTYEQYFGPGTRLTVT.

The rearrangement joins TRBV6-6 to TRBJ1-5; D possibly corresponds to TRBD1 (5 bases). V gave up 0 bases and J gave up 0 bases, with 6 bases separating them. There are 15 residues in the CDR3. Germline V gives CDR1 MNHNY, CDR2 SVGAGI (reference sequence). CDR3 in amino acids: CASSYSTVSNQPQHF. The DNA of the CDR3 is TGTGCCAGCAGTTACTCGACAGTTAGCAATCAGCCCCAGCATTTT.

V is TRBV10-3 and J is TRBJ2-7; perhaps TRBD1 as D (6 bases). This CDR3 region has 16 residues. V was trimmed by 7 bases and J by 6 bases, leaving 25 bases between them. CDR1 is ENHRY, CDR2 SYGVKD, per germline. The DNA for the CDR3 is TGTGCCATCACCTCCGCCGGGACACGGAGCTTTTGCGAGCAGTACTTC. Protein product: CAITSAGTRSFCEQYF.

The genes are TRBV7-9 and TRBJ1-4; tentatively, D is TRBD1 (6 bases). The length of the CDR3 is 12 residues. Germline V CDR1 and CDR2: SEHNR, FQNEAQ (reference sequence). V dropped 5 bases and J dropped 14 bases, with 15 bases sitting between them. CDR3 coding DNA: TGTGCCAGCAGCCGGGGGGGCAATCGGCTGTTTTTT. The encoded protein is CASSRGGNRLFF.

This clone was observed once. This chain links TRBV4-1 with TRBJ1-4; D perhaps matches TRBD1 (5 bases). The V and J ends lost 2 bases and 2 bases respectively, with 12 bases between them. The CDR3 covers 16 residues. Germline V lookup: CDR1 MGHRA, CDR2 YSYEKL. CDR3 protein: CASSQWFQGTNEKLFF. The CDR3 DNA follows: TGCGCCAGCAGCCAATGGTTCCAGGGCACTAATGAAAAACTGTTTTTT.

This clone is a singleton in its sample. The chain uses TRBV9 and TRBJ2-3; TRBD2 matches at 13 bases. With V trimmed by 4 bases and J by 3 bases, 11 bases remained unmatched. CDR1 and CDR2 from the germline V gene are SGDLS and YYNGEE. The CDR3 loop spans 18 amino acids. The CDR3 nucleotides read TGTGCCAGCAGCCCCAGGACTAGCGGGGGTGGCGGGACAGATACGCAGTATTTT. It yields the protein CASSPRTSGGGGTDTQYF.

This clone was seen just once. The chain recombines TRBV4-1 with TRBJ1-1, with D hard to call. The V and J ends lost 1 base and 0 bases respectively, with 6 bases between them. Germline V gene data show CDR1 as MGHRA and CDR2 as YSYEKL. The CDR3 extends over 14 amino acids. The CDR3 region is CASSQVQMNTEAFF. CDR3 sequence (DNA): TGCGCCAGCAGCCAAGTTCAAATGAACACTGAAGCTTTCTTT.

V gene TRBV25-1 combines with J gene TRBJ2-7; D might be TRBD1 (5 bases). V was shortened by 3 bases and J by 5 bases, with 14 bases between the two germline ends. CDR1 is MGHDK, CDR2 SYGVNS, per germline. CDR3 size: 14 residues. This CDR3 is CASSDWGNKDEQYF. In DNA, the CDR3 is TGTGCCAGCAGTGATTGGGGCAATAAGGACGAGCAGTACTTC.

The CDR3 DNA is TGTGCCAGCAGCTTAGTAGCGGGGGGTTTTAAACGCAATGAGCAGTTCTTC. Translation gives CASSLVAGGFKRNEQFF. The V and J genes are TRBV11-2 and TRBJ2-1; 10 bases match TRBD2. J was trimmed by 6 bases and V by 1 base; bases with no gene match: 9. The CDR3 has 17 amino acids. Germline V gene sequence: CDR1 SGHAT, CDR2 FQNNGV.

For the CDR3, the DNA is TGTGCCAGCAGGACGACAGGGGGCTCCTACAATGAGCAGTTCTTC. Residues: CASRTTGGSYNEQFF. The gene calls are TRBV27 and TRBJ2-1; 9 bases are a match to TRBD1. V shed 6 bases and J 0 bases; nucleotides not matched to a gene: 3. CDR1 MNHEY and CDR2 SMNVEV come from the germline V gene (reference sequence). This CDR3 has 15 amino acids.

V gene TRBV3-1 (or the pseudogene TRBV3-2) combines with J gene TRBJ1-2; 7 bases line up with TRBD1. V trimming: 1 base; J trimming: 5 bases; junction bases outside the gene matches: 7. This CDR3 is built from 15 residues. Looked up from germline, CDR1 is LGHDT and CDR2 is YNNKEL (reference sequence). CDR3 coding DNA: TGTGCCAGCAGCCAAGCGGGGGACAGTAGGTATGGCTACACCTTC. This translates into CASSQAGDSRYGYTF.

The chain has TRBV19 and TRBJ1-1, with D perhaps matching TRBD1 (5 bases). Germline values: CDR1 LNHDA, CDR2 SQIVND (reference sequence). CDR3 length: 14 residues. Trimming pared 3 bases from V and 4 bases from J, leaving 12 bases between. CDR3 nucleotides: TGTGCCAGTAGTATGGGGCTCGTCCCCACTGAAGCTTTCTTT. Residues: CASSMGLVPTEAFF.

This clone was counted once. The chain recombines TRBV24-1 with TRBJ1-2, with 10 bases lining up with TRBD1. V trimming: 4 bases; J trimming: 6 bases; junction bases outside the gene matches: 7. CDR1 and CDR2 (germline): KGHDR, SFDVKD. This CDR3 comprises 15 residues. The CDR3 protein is CATSDRDRGRHGYTF. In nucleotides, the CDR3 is TGTGCCACCAGTGACCGAGACAGGGGGCGACATGGCTACACCTTC.

CDR3 DNA sequence: TGTGCCAGCAGCTCGACGTGGGGGGAGGCTAATGAAAAACTGTTTTTT. Translation: CASSSTWGEANEKLFF. This chain joins TRBV5-5 and TRBJ1-4; possibly TRBD1 for D (5 bases). V dropped 3 bases and J dropped 3 bases, with 15 bases sitting between them. The germline CDR1 and CDR2 sequences are SGHKS and YYEKEE (reference sequence). The CDR3 extends over 16 amino acids.